Listed below are T cell receptor beta chains from one sample, sequenced in a study of T cells in Graves' hyperthyroidism and ophthalmopathy. TCRdb independently ran MiXCR on the multiplex PCR reads; one entry per CDR3 protein. The sample has hundreds of thousands of distinct CDR3 sequences, less than 20% seen once. The sequenced sample was blood. These receptors originate from a woman aged 18-30 years with Graves' hyperthyroidism. Both conserved end residues are part of each CDR3. D genes are given only for firm matches. Clone size, where shown, is once, few, many, or a class for clones that have expanded.

CASSQYSGGLETQYF,TGTGCCAGCAGCCAATACAGCGGGGGTCTAGAGACCCAGTACTTC,TRBD2,TRBJ2-5,-,TRBV11-2
CASSYSSYGNQPQHF,TGTGCCAGCAGTTACTCGTCTTATGGCAATCAGCCCCAGCATTTT,-,TRBJ1-5,many,TRBV6-5
CSALLAGDRYEQYF,TGCAGTGCACTTCTAGCGGGAGATCGGTACGAGCAGTACTTC,TRBD2,TRBJ2-7,many,TRBV20-1
CASSLFQAGSSSGNTIYF,TGCGCCAGCAGCTTGTTCCAGGCGGGGAGTTCCTCTGGAAACACCATATATTTT,-,TRBJ1-3,-,TRBV5-1
CASSPGQDLQETQYF,TGTGCCAGCTCACCAGGACAGGACCTCCAAGAGACCCAGTACTTC,TRBD1,TRBJ2-5,many,TRBV18
CASSADRRDYNEQFF,TGTGCCAGCAGCGCTGACAGGAGGGACTACAATGAGCAGTTCTTC,-,TRBJ2-1,-,TRBV5-6
CAWSGGSGSYEQYF,TGTGCCTGGAGTGGTGGGAGTGGGTCCTACGAGCAGTACTTC,-,TRBJ2-7,many,TRBV30
CASSLLGDRGQETQYF,TGTGCCAGCAGCTTATTGGGGGACAGGGGACAAGAGACCCAGTACTTC,TRBD1,TRBJ2-5,few,TRBV7-8
CASSSPETGDGYTF,TGTGCCAGCAGCTCCCCCGAGACAGGGGATGGCTACACCTTC,TRBD1,TRBJ1-2,-,TRBV11-3
CASSLSPGSLSYEQYF,TGTGCCAGCAGTTTGAGTCCGGGGTCCCTCTCCTACGAGCAGTACTTC,-,TRBJ2-7,many,TRBV13
CATSDHSSPRGTQYF,TGTGCCACCAGTGACCACTCCAGTCCGCGTGGTACCCAGTACTTC,-,TRBJ2-5,-,TRBV24-1
CASSFRRITNYGYTF,TGTGCCAGCAGCTTCCGACGGATCACTAACTATGGCTACACCTTC,-,TRBJ1-2,few,TRBV7-3
CASSLPKDTYSTDTQYF,TGTGCCAGCAGCTTGCCGAAGGACACCTATAGCACAGATACGCAGTATTTT,-,TRBJ2-3,many,TRBV7-6
CACGKSNNYGYTF,TGTGCCTGCGGAAAATCCAATAACTATGGCTACACCTTC,-,TRBJ1-2,many,TRBV10-3
CASSLSMGPLAYEQYF,TGTGCCAGCAGTTTATCTATGGGACCCCTGGCCTACGAGCAGTACTTC,-,TRBJ2-7,many,TRBV27
CASSLLVFRVNYGYTF,TGTGCCAGCAGCTTACTTGTCTTCAGGGTAAACTATGGCTACACCTTC,-,TRBJ1-2,-,TRBV5-5
CASSLGRRGYTF,TGTGCCAGCAGTTTAGGGCGCAGGGGCTACACCTTC,-,TRBJ1-2,-,TRBV28
CATSSFRDRTYNEQFF,TGTGCCACCAGCAGTTTCCGGGACAGGACCTACAATGAGCAGTTCTTC,TRBD1,TRBJ2-1,-,TRBV15
CASRPRGPANTGELFF,TGTGCCAGCAGGCCTCGGGGCCCCGCGAACACCGGGGAGCTGTTTTTT,-,TRBJ2-2,many,TRBV28
CRAQGMLTGELFF,TGCAGGGCTCAGGGGATGCTAACCGGGGAGCTGTTTTTT,-,TRBJ2-2,many,TRBV20-1